These T cell receptor beta chains were read from a single sample in a study of T cells in Graves' hyperthyroidism and ophthalmopathy. TCRdb recomputed calls from the multiplex PCR reads with MiXCR, one row per CDR3 protein. The sample includes 500,000 to 650,000 distinct CDR3 sequences, about 15% of them seen just once. The sequencing sample was made of blood. The receptors come from a woman under 30 with Graves' ophthalmopathy. The CDR3 runs from the conserved cysteine through the conserved F or W.

CDR3 protein: CASSPGTGPGGTRNQPQHF
J gene: TRBJ1-5
V gene: TRBV6-2/TRBV6-3

CDR3 protein: CSARGGATRETQYF
J gene: TRBJ2-5
V gene: TRBV20-1

CDR3 protein: CASSQNYREGYTF
J gene: TRBJ1-2
V gene: TRBV7-8

CDR3 protein: CASSQQGQTQYF
J gene: TRBJ2-5
V gene: TRBV5-1

CDR3 protein: CASRGSRSYNEQFF
J gene: TRBJ2-1
V gene: TRBV2

CDR3 protein: CASSFAGVGGYTF
J gene: TRBJ1-2
V gene: TRBV28

CDR3 protein: CASSLEQDTEAFF
J gene: TRBJ1-1
V gene: TRBV11-2

CDR3 protein: CASSQAPGVEQYF
J gene: TRBJ2-7
V gene: TRBV4-1

CDR3 protein: CASSLALGGNSNQPQHF
J gene: TRBJ1-5
V gene: TRBV7-9

CDR3 protein: CASSLVGNQPQHF
J gene: TRBJ1-5
V gene: TRBV27

CDR3 protein: CASSPSFSASSYNSPLHF
J gene: TRBJ1-6
V gene: TRBV9

CDR3 protein: CASRFRDRARPRGDEQFF
J gene: TRBJ2-1
V gene: TRBV6-2/TRBV6-3

CDR3 protein: CASSSPRGQETQYF
J gene: TRBJ2-5
V gene: TRBV28

CDR3 protein: CSVEPTAEGTGELFF
J gene: TRBJ2-2
V gene: TRBV29-1

CDR3 protein: CASSLGASGGNEQFF
J gene: TRBJ2-1
V gene: TRBV7-7

CDR3 protein: CASSLHTYNEQFF
J gene: TRBJ2-1
V gene: TRBV5-8